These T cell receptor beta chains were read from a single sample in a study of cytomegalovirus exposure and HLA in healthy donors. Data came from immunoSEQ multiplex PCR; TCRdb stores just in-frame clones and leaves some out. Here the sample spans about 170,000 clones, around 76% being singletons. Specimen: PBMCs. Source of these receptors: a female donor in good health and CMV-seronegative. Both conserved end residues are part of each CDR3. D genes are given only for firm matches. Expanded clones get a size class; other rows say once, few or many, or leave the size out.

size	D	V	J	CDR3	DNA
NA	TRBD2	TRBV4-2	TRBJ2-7	CASSPTGLAGGEGYYEQYF	TGTGCCAGCAGCCCCACGGGACTAGCGGGAGGCGAAGGGTACTACGAGCAGTACTTC
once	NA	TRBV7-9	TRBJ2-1	CSSSRRGASSYNEQFF	TGTTCCAGCAGCAGACGGGGGGCCAGCTCCTACAATGAGCAGTTCTTC
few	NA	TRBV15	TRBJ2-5	CATSRGDTQETQYF	TGTGCCACCAGCAGAGGGGACACTCAAGAGACCCAGTACTTC
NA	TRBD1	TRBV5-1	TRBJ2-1	CASSGQGAYNEQFF	TGCGCCAGCAGCGGGCAGGGGGCGTACAATGAGCAGTTCTTC
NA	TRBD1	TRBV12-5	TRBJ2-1	CASGLVTTGGKQFF	TGTGCTAGTGGTTTGGTAACTACAGGGGGCAAGCAGTTCTTC
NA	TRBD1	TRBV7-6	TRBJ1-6	CASSLAGQNNSPLHF	TGTGCCAGCAGCTTAGCGGGACAGAATAATTCACCCCTCCACTTT
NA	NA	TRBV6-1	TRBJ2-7	CASSEAPRYEQYF	TGTGCCAGCAGTGAAGCCCCCAGATACGAGCAGTACTTC
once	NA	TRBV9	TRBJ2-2	CASSPGRNGELFF	TGTGCCAGCAGCCCCGGTCGTAACGGGGAGCTGTTTTTT
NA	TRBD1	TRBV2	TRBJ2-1	CASSGGQVQGWQFF	TGTGCCAGCAGTGGGGGACAGGTCCAGGGGTGGCAGTTCTTC
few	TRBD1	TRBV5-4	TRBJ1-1	CASSRRQGNTEAFF	TGTGCCAGCAGCAGGCGACAGGGTAACACTGAAGCTTTCTTT
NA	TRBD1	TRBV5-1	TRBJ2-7	CASSLGGQGSYEQYF	TGCGCCAGCAGCTTGGGGGGACAGGGGTCCTACGAGCAGTACTTC
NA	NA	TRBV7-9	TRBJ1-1	CASSLGTANTEAFF	TGTGCCAGCAGCTTAGGGACAGCGAACACTGAAGCTTTCTTT
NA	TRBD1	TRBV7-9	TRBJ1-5	CASSFSVRGQGSNQPQHF	TGTGCCAGCAGCTTCTCGGTCCGAGGACAGGGAAGCAATCAGCCCCAGCATTTT
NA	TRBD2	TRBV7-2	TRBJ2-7	CASSLGRGERPYEQYF	TGTGCCAGCAGCTTAGGGCGGGGGGAGCGCCCCTACGAGCAGTACTTC
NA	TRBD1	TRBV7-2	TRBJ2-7	CASSSTGQGSYEQYF	TGTGCCAGCAGCTCCACCGGACAGGGTTCCTACGAGCAGTACTTC
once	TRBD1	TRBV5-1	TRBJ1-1	CASSLGQGGTEAFF	TGCGCCAGCAGCTTGGGACAGGGTGGGACTGAAGCTTTCTTT
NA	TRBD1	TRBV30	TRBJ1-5	CAWSGRGNQPQHF	TGTGCCTGGAGTGGCAGGGGGAATCAGCCCCAGCATTTT
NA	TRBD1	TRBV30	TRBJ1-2	CAWSAGTASLNYGYTF	TGTGCCTGGAGTGCCGGGACAGCCTCTCTAAACTATGGCTACACCTTC
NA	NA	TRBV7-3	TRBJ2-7	CASSFTGGRKTREQYF	TGTGCCAGCAGCTTTACTGGAGGGAGAAAGACTCGCGAGCAGTACTTC
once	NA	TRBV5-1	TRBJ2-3	CASGASGPTDTQYF	TGCGCCAGTGGGGCCAGCGGGCCCACAGATACGCAGTATTTT
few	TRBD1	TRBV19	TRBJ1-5	CASRFGTGGYQPQHF	TGTGCCAGTAGATTCGGGACAGGGGGTTATCAGCCCCAGCATTTT
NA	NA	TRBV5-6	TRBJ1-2	CASSLRETYGYTF	TGTGCCAGCAGCTTACGGGAAACCTATGGCTACACCTTC
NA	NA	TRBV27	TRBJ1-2	CASSSTGHYGYTF	TGTGCCAGCAGCTCAACAGGGCACTATGGCTACACCTTC
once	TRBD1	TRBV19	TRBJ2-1	CASSINRGDEQFF	TGTGCCAGTAGTATTAACAGGGGAGATGAGCAGTTCTTC
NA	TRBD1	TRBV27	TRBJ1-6	CASSPRDRGYSPLHF	TGTGCCAGCAGTCCCCGGGACAGGGGTTATTCACCCCTCCACTTT
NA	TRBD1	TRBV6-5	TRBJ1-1	CASSYAGQGQGTEAFF	TGTGCCAGCAGTTACGCCGGACAGGGGCAAGGCACTGAAGCTTTCTTT
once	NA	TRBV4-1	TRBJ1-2	CASSQDRGTQYGYTF	TGCGCCAGCAGCCAAGATAGAGGGACTCAATATGGCTACACCTTC
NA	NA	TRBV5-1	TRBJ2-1	CASSLGLGSGNSYNEQFF	TGCGCCAGCAGCTTGGGGCTTGGGAGCGGCAATTCCTACAATGAGCAGTTCTTC
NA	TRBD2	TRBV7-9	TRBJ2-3	CASSSAGPGGDTQYF	TGTGCCAGCAGCTCAGCGGGACCGGGAGGGGATACGCAGTATTTT
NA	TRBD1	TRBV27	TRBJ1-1	CASSEGGGNTEAFF	TGTGCCAGCAGTGAAGGGGGCGGGAACACTGAAGCTTTCTTT
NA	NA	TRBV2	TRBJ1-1	CASSEAISGYHDTEAFF	TGTGCCAGCAGTGAAGCGATATCGGGGTATCATGACACTGAAGCTTTCTTT
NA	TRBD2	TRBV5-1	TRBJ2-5	CASSLGLALQETQYF	TGCGCCAGCAGCTTGGGACTAGCGTTGCAAGAGACCCAGTACTTC
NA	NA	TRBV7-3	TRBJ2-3	CASSLGGGHTDTQYF	TGTGCCAGCAGCTTGGGTGGGGGCCACACAGATACGCAGTATTTT
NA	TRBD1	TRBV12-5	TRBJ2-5	CASGPGTAQETQYF	TGTGCTAGTGGTCCCGGGACAGCACAAGAGACCCAGTACTTC
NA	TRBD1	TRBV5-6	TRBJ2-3	CASSFAGGLRDTQYF	TGTGCCAGCAGCTTCGCAGGGGGTTTGCGAGATACGCAGTATTTT
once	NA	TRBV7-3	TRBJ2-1	CASSAENGGANKFF	TGTGCCAGCAGCGCCGAAAATGGGGGGGCAAACAAGTTCTTC
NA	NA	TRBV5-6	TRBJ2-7	CASSSQGRAYEQYF	TGTGCCAGCAGCTCCCAGGGGAGGGCCTACGAGCAGTACTTC
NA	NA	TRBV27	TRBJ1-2	CASSSNNLGQDYYGYTF	TGTGCCAGCAGTTCAAATAACTTGGGACAAGACTACTATGGCTACACCTTC
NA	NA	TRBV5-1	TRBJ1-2	CASSRDNSNYGYTF	TGCGCCAGCAGTCGTGACAATTCAAACTATGGCTACACCTTC
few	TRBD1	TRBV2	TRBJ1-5	CASQTGKGGNQPQHF	TGTGCCAGCCAGACAGGGAAGGGCGGCAATCAGCCCCAGCATTTT
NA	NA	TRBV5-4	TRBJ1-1	CASAALGGTNTEAFF	TGTGCCAGCGCCGCCCTGGGGGGTACAAACACTGAAGCTTTCTTT
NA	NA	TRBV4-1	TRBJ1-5	CASSQEGGAGNQPQHF	TGCGCCAGCAGCCAAGAGGGGGGGGCGGGCAATCAGCCCCAGCATTTT
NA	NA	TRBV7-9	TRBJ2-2	CASSLLGELFF	TGTGCCAGCAGCTTATTAGGGGAGCTGTTTTTT
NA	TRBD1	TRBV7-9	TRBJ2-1	CASSLGLGQGHNNEQFF	TGTGCCAGCAGCTTGGGTTTAGGACAGGGGCACAACAATGAGCAGTTCTTC
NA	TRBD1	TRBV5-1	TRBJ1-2	CASSPGQGYGYTF	TGCGCCAGCAGCCCGGGACAGGGGTATGGCTACACCTTC